This is a list of T cell receptor beta chains from one sample in a study of OX40 agonist ivuxolimab in advanced cancers. Libraries were prepared by immunoSEQ multiplex PCR; TCRdb keeps only in-frame clonotypes and omits some of them. The sample holds 42,000 or so clones, 75% to 90% seen once. Sample: CD4+ or CD8+ T cells sorted from blood, taken in a trial of the OX40 agonist ivuxolimab. The receptors derive from an adult with an advanced solid tumor such as melanoma, head and neck, liver or kidney cancer. Both conserved end residues are part of each CDR3. A D gene is named only where the DNA matches it firmly. A row's size may be missing; if present it is once, few, many or a size class.

clone_size	cdr3_length	v_call	j_call	d_call	cdr3_aa	cdr3_nt
-	11	TRBV29-1	TRBJ2-2	-	CSVSTTGELFF	TGCAGCGTTTCAACCACCGGGGAGCTGTTTTTT
-	16	TRBV27	TRBJ2-2	TRBD2	CASSRPAGAGTGELFF	TGTGCCAGCAGTCGGCCGGCGGGAGCGGGCACCGGGGAGCTGTTTTTT
once	17	TRBV30	TRBJ2-7	TRBD2	CAWSAPGGSGGAYEQYF	TGTGCCTGGAGTGCCCCAGGTGGCAGCGGGGGGGCCTACGAGCAGTACTTC
-	12	TRBV28	TRBJ1-2	-	CASSPPGFGYTF	TGTGCCAGCAGCCCCCCAGGGTTTGGCTACACCTTC
-	16	TRBV28	TRBJ1-2	TRBD1	CASSLWGDRARDGYTF	TGTGCCAGCAGTTTATGGGGTGACAGGGCTCGTGATGGCTACACCTTC
-	14	TRBV7-3	TRBJ2-5	-	CASSAAGTWGTQYF	TGTGCCAGCAGCGCCGCCGGCACCTGGGGGACCCAGTACTTC
-	13	TRBV19	TRBJ1-5	TRBD1	CASRDRDSQPQHF	TGTGCCAGTAGAGACCGGGACAGTCAGCCCCAGCATTTT
-	12	TRBV28	TRBJ1-2	-	CAGGRDPYGYTF	TGTGCCGGGGGTAGGGATCCATATGGCTACACCTTC
-	12	TRBV6-6	TRBJ2-2	TRBD2	CAVGGYTGELFF	TGTGCGGTGGGAGGGTACACCGGGGAGCTGTTTTTT
-	13	TRBV6-5	TRBJ1-2	-	CASSQGLNYGYTF	TGTGCCAGCAGCCAGGGACTTAACTATGGCTACACCTTC
-	14	TRBV19	TRBJ1-2	-	CASSMGSANYGYTF	TGTGCCAGTAGTATGGGAAGCGCTAACTATGGCTACACCTTC
-	16	TRBV11-3	TRBJ2-1	TRBD2	CASSMTSGGAGNEQFF	TGTGCCAGCAGCATGACTAGCGGGGGGGCAGGAAATGAGCAGTTCTTC
-	15	TRBV5-1	TRBJ2-4	-	CASSLGVFSADIQYF	TGCGCCAGCAGCTTGGGGGTGTTCTCTGCGGACATTCAGTACTTC
-	16	TRBV7-6	TRBJ2-1	-	CASSLVVPSAGNEQFF	TGTGCCAGCAGCTTAGTAGTCCCCAGCGCGGGGAATGAGCAGTTCTTC
-	14	TRBV2	TRBJ1-6	-	CASSDNWGTSPLHF	TGTGCCAGCAGTGATAATTGGGGAACTTCACCCCTCCACTTT
once	12	TRBV15	TRBJ1-6	TRBD1	CASGQVNSPLHF	TGTGCCAGCGGACAGGTGAATTCACCCCTCCACTTT
-	14	TRBV7-9	TRBJ1-2	-	CASSLFDANYGYTF	TGTGCCAGCAGCTTATTCGACGCTAACTATGGCTACACCTTC
-	14	TRBV30	TRBJ1-6	TRBD1	CAWSAGQDNSPLHF	TGTGCCTGGAGTGCCGGACAGGATAATTCACCCCTCCACTTT
-	13	TRBV11-2	TRBJ1-1	-	CASSLTDSFEAFF	TGTGCCAGCAGCTTAACCGACAGTTTTGAAGCTTTCTTT
-	16	TRBV11-2	TRBJ2-3	-	CASSLAPAEGTDTQYF	TGTGCCAGCAGCTTAGCCCCAGCCGAGGGCACAGATACGCAGTATTTT
-	15	TRBV28	TRBJ1-3	-	CASSLVGQSGNTIYF	TGTGCCAGCAGTTTGGTCGGACAGTCTGGAAACACCATATATTTT
once	12	TRBV30	TRBJ1-4	-	CAWSVPDEKLFF	TGTGCCTGGAGTGTACCCGATGAAAAACTGTTTTTT
few	15	TRBV6-1	TRBJ1-2	TRBD1	CASSARTGGNYGYTF	TGTGCCAGCAGTGCCCGGACAGGGGGAAACTATGGCTACACCTTC
once	16	TRBV23-1	TRBJ2-2	-	CASSHRPGLNTGELFF	TGCGCCAGCAGTCACCGACCAGGGCTGAACACCGGGGAGCTGTTTTTT
-	16	TRBV4-2	TRBJ1-1	TRBD1	CASSQVHGQGGVGAFF	TGTGCCAGCAGCCAAGTACATGGACAGGGAGGTGTGGGAGCTTTCTTT
-	16	TRBV18	TRBJ2-7	TRBD1	CASSPDRDRVWYEQYF	TGTGCCAGCTCACCAGACCGGGACAGGGTTTGGTACGAGCAGTACTTC
-	15	TRBV7-9	TRBJ2-1	TRBD2	CASSTGTSGTDEQFF	TGTGCCAGCAGCACTGGGACTAGCGGGACGGACGAGCAGTTCTTC
-	17	TRBV11-2	TRBJ1-6	-	CASRRGGIVSYNSPLHF	TGTGCCAGCAGGAGGGGGGGGATTGTCTCCTATAATTCACCCCTCCACTTT
-	13	TRBV6-5	TRBJ1-5	TRBD1	CASRDRVDQPQHF	TGTGCCAGCCGGGACAGGGTCGATCAGCCCCAGCATTTT
-	15	TRBV5-8	TRBJ2-2	-	CASSSGTLNTGELFF	TGTGCCAGCAGCTCCGGGACGTTGAACACCGGGGAGCTGTTTTTT
-	16	TRBV28	TRBJ2-1	TRBD1	CASSPWTGSSYNEQFF	TGTGCCAGCAGTCCTTGGACAGGGAGCTCCTACAATGAGCAGTTCTTC
-	14	TRBV30	TRBJ2-7	-	CACTSRGAKYEQYF	-
-	13	TRBV19	TRBJ1-1	-	CASSIQAGTEAFF	TGTGCCAGTAGTATACAGGCGGGGACTGAAGCTTTCTTT
-	14	TRBV6-5	TRBJ1-2	TRBD1	CASSRDRGHYGYTF	TGTGCCAGCAGTCGAGACAGGGGGCACTATGGCTACACCTTC
-	16	TRBV19	TRBJ2-3	TRBD2	CASSNRGGASTDTQYF	TGTGCCAGTAGTAACCGGGGGGGAGCTAGCACAGATACGCAGTATTTT
-	17	TRBV27	TRBJ2-1	TRBD2	CASSPQKGRGRDNEQFF	TGTGCCAGCAGCCCTCAGAAAGGGAGAGGGAGGGACAATGAGCAGTTCTTC
-	15	TRBV6-6	TRBJ2-3	TRBD2	CASSSTGGSTDTQYF	TGTGCCAGCAGTTCAACGGGAGGGAGCACAGATACGCAGTATTTT
-	14	TRBV9	TRBJ1-1	TRBD1	CASSAITGGTEAFF	TGTGCCAGCAGCGCCATAACAGGGGGCACTGAAGCTTTCTTT
-	14	TRBV28	TRBJ2-2	TRBD2	CAVGRLAGIGELFF	TGTGCCGTGGGGCGGCTAGCGGGTATCGGGGAGCTGTTTTTT
-	13	TRBV18	TRBJ2-1	TRBD1	CASSKDRDNEQFF	TGTGCCAGCTCTAAAGACAGGGACAATGAGCAGTTCTTC
-	16	TRBV9	TRBJ2-3	TRBD2	CASSEGLAGEADTQYF	TGTGCCAGCAGCGAGGGACTAGCGGGAGAGGCAGATACGCAGTATTTT
-	12	TRBV6-1	TRBJ1-2	-	CASKIGIYGYTF	TGTGCCAGCAAGATAGGTATCTATGGCTACACCTTC
-	15	TRBV12-5	TRBJ2-7	-	CASGSGGSLVYEQYF	TGTGCTAGTGGCTCCGGGGGTAGCCTCGTCTACGAGCAGTACTTC
-	15	TRBV6-1	TRBJ2-5	TRBD2	CASSGPREGLETQYF	TGTGCCAGCAGTGGTCCGCGGGAGGGCCTTGAGACCCAGTACTTC
-	10	TRBV20-1	TRBJ2-5	-	CSASQETQYF	TGCAGTGCTAGTCAAGAGACCCAGTACTTC